This TCR beta chain was recovered during a study of T cell responses to AZD1222 COVID-19 vaccine. Trimming cost V 1 base and J 4 bases, with 14 bases left between them. The CDR3 extends over 15 amino acids. Germline V CDR1 and CDR2: SGHRS, YFSETQ. TCRdb's copy holds only in-frame clones and misses some; the assay was immunoSEQ multiplex PCR. Of approximately 120,000 clones listed, 87% were seen once; the top ten hold 4.4%. Study-wide results and caveats: At baseline, seropositivity was found in only 5 to 7 AZD1222 recipients. Donors, mostly white British, included more females; clonal diversity was possibly underestimated. Reportedly, close to half of spike-specific TCRs are directed against unmutated variant regions.

As regards this clone: No antigen is known for it.

Source: peripheral blood, taken 28 days after the second AZD1222 dose. The V call is TRBV5-1, the J call TRBJ1-1, with D hard to call. The clonotype originates from an adult who received the AZD1222 COVID-19 vaccine. CDR3 DNA sequence: TGCGCCAGCAGCTTGAATCGGGGTATGGGCACTGAAGCTTTCTTT. Translating it yields CASSLNRGMGTEAFF.